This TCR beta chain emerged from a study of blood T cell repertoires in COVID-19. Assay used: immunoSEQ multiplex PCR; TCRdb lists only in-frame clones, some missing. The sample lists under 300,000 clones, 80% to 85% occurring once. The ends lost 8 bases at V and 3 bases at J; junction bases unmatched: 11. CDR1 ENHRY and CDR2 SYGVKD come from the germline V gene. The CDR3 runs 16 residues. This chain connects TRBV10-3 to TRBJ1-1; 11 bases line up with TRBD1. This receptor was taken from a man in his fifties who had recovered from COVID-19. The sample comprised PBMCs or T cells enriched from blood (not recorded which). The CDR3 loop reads CAIARTGGRVDTEAFF. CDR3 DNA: TGTGCCATCGCAAGGACAGGGGGCCGGGTGGACACTGAAGCTTTCTTT.